The T cell receptor (beta chain) under discussion was sequenced for a study of cytomegalovirus exposure and HLA in healthy donors. As for the study in general: There were around 100 million unique TCR beta sequences, drawn from roughly 200 million T cells, in an earlier analysis. Researchers found that less than 90% of almost 400 genotyped donors fell within the Caucasian-associated ancestry cluster. The study's findings and limits: The study recorded some 160 TCR beta chains that were cytomegalovirus-associated. A later analysis associated 16,951 TCR beta sequences with HLA alleles at a 0.05 false discovery rate.

V lost 6 bases and J 4 bases, leaving 15 bases between the germline ends. Germline V gene sequence: CDR1 MNHNS, CDR2 SASEGT. CDR3 length: 14 residues. The PCR employed 60 Vbeta primers together with 13 Jbeta primers. Libraries were prepared by immunoSEQ multiplex PCR; TCRdb keeps only in-frame clonotypes and omits some of them. The sample has around 210,000 clones, approximately 80% seen once. This clone appeared a single time. Its specificity is not known. The sequencing sample was made of PBMCs. The chain carries TRBV6-1 and TRBJ1-2, with D possibly TRBD1 on 6 matching bases. This TCR was sampled from a woman aged 30 to 39 in good health and CMV-seronegative. The DNA for the CDR3 is TGTGCCAGCAGGAGACAGGAGCTCAGCTATGGCTACACCTTC. Translation gives CASRRQELSYGYTF.